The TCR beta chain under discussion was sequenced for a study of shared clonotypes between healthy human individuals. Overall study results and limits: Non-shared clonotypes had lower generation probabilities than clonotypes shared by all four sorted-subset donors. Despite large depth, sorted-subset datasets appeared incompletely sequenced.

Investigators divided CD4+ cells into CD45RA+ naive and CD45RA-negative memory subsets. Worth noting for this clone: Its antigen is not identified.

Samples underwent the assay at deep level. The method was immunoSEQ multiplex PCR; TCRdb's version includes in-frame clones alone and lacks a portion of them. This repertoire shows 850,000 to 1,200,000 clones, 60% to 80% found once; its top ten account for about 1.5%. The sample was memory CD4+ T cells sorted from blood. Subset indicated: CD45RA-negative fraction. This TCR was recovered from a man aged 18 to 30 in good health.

The DNA of the CDR3 is TGTGCCAGCCTGGGGCAGTTGGGTGGCGGGGAGCTGTTTTTT. Translation: CASLGQLGGGELFF. This rearrangement joins TRBV6-1 to TRBJ2-2; a weak D match, TRBD1 (5 bases). The CDR3 is made up of 14 amino acids. The germline gives CDR1 MNHNS, CDR2 SASEGT. Trimming left V 8 bases short and J 7 bases short, with 17 bases between.